The rows below give T cell receptor beta chains drawn from one sample of a study of cytomegalovirus exposure and HLA in healthy donors. Sequencing was performed with immunoSEQ multiplex PCR; in TCRdb, only in-frame clones are kept and a portion is missing. The data show some 120,000 clones, 82% seen once. The sample consisted of PBMCs. These receptor sequences come from a male donor in good health and CMV-seropositive. The CDR3 runs from the conserved cysteine through the conserved F or W. D genes are given only for firm matches. Some rows mark clone size as missing; the rest say once, few, many or name a class of expanded clone.

D: TRBD1; size: once; V: TRBV11-1; J: TRBJ1-4; CDR3: CASSSGTANEKLFF; DNA: TGTGCCAGCAGCTCCGGGACAGCTAATGAAAAACTGTTTTTT
D: -; size: -; V: TRBV10-3; J: TRBJ2-3; CDR3: CAISGGSPDTQYF; DNA: TGTGCCATCAGTGGGGGCAGCCCAGATACGCAGTATTTT
D: TRBD1; size: -; V: TRBV19; J: TRBJ2-1; CDR3: CASSIGGDRVVNEQFF; DNA: TGTGCCAGTAGTATAGGAGGCGACAGGGTTGTAAATGAGCAGTTCTTC
D: -; size: -; V: TRBV7-9; J: TRBJ2-7; CDR3: CASSSRQSPYEQYF; DNA: TGTGCCAGCAGCTCCAGACAATCCCCTTACGAGCAGTACTTC
D: -; size: few; V: TRBV7-3; J: TRBJ2-7; CDR3: CASSLTGGNEQYF; DNA: TGTGCCAGCAGCTTAACGGGGGGAAACGAGCAGTACTTC
D: -; size: -; V: TRBV7-3; J: TRBJ2-7; CDR3: CASSLTISGAQQYF; DNA: TGTGCCAGCAGCTTGACGATCTCTGGGGCTCAGCAGTACTTC
D: TRBD1; size: few; V: TRBV7-6; J: TRBJ2-7; CDR3: CASSLGQAEQYF; DNA: TGTGCCAGCAGCTTGGGACAGGCCGAGCAGTACTTC
D: TRBD1; size: -; V: TRBV7-9; J: TRBJ2-7; CDR3: CASSLGTVNHEQYF; DNA: TGTGCCAGCAGCTTGGGGACAGTGAATCACGAGCAGTACTTC
D: TRBD1; size: -; V: TRBV5-1; J: TRBJ2-7; CDR3: CASSLGTGAHEQYF; DNA: TGCGCCAGCAGCTTGGGGACAGGGGCTCACGAGCAGTACTTC
D: TRBD1; size: few; V: TRBV7-9; J: TRBJ1-2; CDR3: CASSPPFRQGTYGYTF; DNA: TGTGCCAGCAGCCCACCATTCCGACAGGGAACCTATGGCTACACCTTC
D: -; size: few; V: TRBV7-2; J: TRBJ2-1; CDR3: CASSLVLQDNEQFF; DNA: TGTGCCAGCAGCTTAGTACTCCAGGACAATGAGCAGTTCTTC
D: TRBD1; size: -; V: TRBV5-5; J: TRBJ2-7; CDR3: CASSARDRVYEQYF; DNA: TGTGCCAGCAGCGCCCGGGACAGGGTATACGAGCAGTACTTC
D: TRBD1; size: -; V: TRBV28; J: TRBJ1-2; CDR3: CASRRTGANGYTF; DNA: TGTGCCAGCAGACGAACAGGGGCTAATGGCTACACCTTC
D: -; size: -; V: TRBV21-1; J: TRBJ2-7; CDR3: CASKTSGTLYEQYF; DNA: TGTGCCAGCAAGACTAGCGGGACACTTTACGAGCAGTACTTC
D: TRBD1; size: few; V: TRBV19; J: TRBJ1-1; CDR3: CASSTGQGNTEAFF; DNA: TGTGCCAGTAGTACCGGACAGGGGAACACTGAAGCTTTCTTT
D: TRBD1; size: few; V: TRBV4-1; J: TRBJ1-5; CDR3: CASSPEPGQGPNQPQHF; DNA: TGCGCCAGCAGCCCTGAACCGGGACAGGGTCCAAATCAGCCCCAGCATTTT
D: TRBD1; size: -; V: TRBV5-1; J: TRBJ2-1; CDR3: CASSLGQGESNEQFF; DNA: TGCGCCAGCAGCTTGGGGCAGGGGGAGAGTAATGAGCAGTTCTTC
D: TRBD1; size: -; V: TRBV9; J: TRBJ2-3; CDR3: CASSRPGTGADTQYF; DNA: TGTGCCAGCAGCCGTCCCGGGACAGGGGCCGATACGCAGTATTTT
D: -; size: -; V: TRBV7-2; J: TRBJ1-5; CDR3: CASSLSGVYSNQPQHF; DNA: TGTGCCAGCAGCTTATCCGGAGTCTATAGCAATCAGCCCCAGCATTTT
D: -; size: -; V: TRBV30; J: TRBJ1-6; CDR3: CAWSVQGIGPLHF; DNA: TGTGCCTGGAGTGTTCAGGGCATTGGGCCCCTCCACTTT
D: -; size: -; V: TRBV27; J: TRBJ1-2; CDR3: CASSSLGGLVLNYGYTF; DNA: TGTGCCAGCAGTTCTCTTGGGGGCCTCGTATTGAACTATGGCTACACCTTC
D: -; size: once; V: TRBV5-6; J: TRBJ1-1; CDR3: CASSFMNTEAFF; DNA: TGTGCCAGCAGCTTTATGAACACTGAAGCTTTCTTT
D: -; size: -; V: TRBV7-2; J: TRBJ2-1; CDR3: CASSSLAETSYNEQFF; DNA: TGTGCCAGCAGCTCTTTAGCGGAAACCTCCTACAATGAGCAGTTCTTC
D: -; size: -; V: TRBV5-8; J: TRBJ1-1; CDR3: CASSLAQGTEAFF; DNA: TGTGCCAGCAGCTTGGCTCAGGGCACTGAAGCTTTCTTT
D: TRBD2; size: -; V: TRBV27; J: TRBJ2-3; CDR3: CASSFWAGGENTQYF; DNA: TGTGCCAGCAGTTTTTGGGCGGGAGGGGAAAATACGCAGTATTTT
D: TRBD1; size: -; V: TRBV6-5; J: TRBJ1-1; CDR3: CASRFGTGNTEAFF; DNA: TGTGCCAGCAGATTCGGGACAGGTAACACTGAAGCTTTCTTT
D: -; size: -; V: TRBV28; J: TRBJ1-3; CDR3: CASTPAGSVNTIYF; DNA: TGTGCCAGCACCCCAGCAGGGTCCGTCAACACCATATATTTT
D: -; size: -; V: TRBV19; J: TRBJ1-4; CDR3: CATALRAGVNEKLFF; DNA: TGTGCCACCGCGTTGAGGGCAGGCGTTAATGAAAAACTGTTTTTT
D: TRBD2; size: -; V: TRBV7-2; J: TRBJ2-7; CDR3: CASSPGLAGDYEQYF; DNA: TGTGCCAGCAGCCCGGGACTAGCGGGGGACTACGAGCAGTACTTC
D: TRBD2; size: -; V: TRBV27; J: TRBJ2-7; CDR3: CASSLRLAVGEQYF; DNA: TGTGCCAGCAGTTTAAGGCTAGCGGTCGGCGAGCAGTACTTC
D: TRBD2; size: -; V: TRBV2; J: TRBJ2-2; CDR3: CASSEGLAGLRGELFF; DNA: TGTGCCAGCAGTGAGGGGCTAGCGGGCCTCCGAGGGGAGCTGTTTTTT
D: -; size: -; V: TRBV4-1; J: TRBJ2-7; CDR3: CASSRSGPPYEQYF; DNA: TGCGCCAGCAGCCGCTCAGGTCCCCCCTACGAGCAGTACTTC
D: TRBD2; size: -; V: TRBV10-3; J: TRBJ2-7; CDR3: CAISYSGGPGEYEQYF; DNA: TGTGCCATCAGTTATTCGGGAGGGCCGGGGGAATACGAGCAGTACTTC
D: TRBD2; size: -; V: TRBV7-2; J: TRBJ2-1; CDR3: CASSLTSGRFDEQFF; DNA: TGTGCCAGCAGCCTGACTAGCGGGAGATTCGATGAGCAGTTCTTC
D: TRBD1; size: -; V: TRBV7-2; J: TRBJ2-7; CDR3: CASSPGYGQGPEQYF; DNA: TGTGCCAGCAGCCCCGGATATGGACAGGGACCCGAGCAGTACTTC
D: -; size: -; V: TRBV30; J: TRBJ2-1; CDR3: CAWAVDEQFF; DNA: TGTGCCTGGGCGGTGGATGAGCAGTTCTTC
D: TRBD1; size: once; V: TRBV7-9; J: TRBJ1-1; CDR3: CASSFPSEGARNTEAFF; DNA: TGTGCCAGCAGCTTTCCATCTGAGGGGGCGCGGAACACTGAAGCTTTCTTT
D: -; size: few; V: TRBV30; J: TRBJ2-1; CDR3: CAWNLGDEQFF; DNA: TGTGCCTGGAACCTCGGGGATGAGCAGTTCTTC
D: -; size: -; V: TRBV7-9; J: TRBJ1-5; CDR3: CASSLLNQPQHF; DNA: TGTGCCAGCAGCTTGCTAAATCAGCCCCAGCATTTT
D: TRBD1; size: -; V: TRBV27; J: TRBJ2-1; CDR3: CASSIQGLSGYEQFF; DNA: TGTGCCAGCAGTATACAGGGGCTATCAGGCTATGAGCAGTTCTTC
D: -; size: -; V: TRBV19; J: TRBJ1-2; CDR3: CASSLQGRPYGYTF; DNA: TGTGCCAGTAGTCTCCAGGGGCGACCCTATGGCTACACCTTC
D: TRBD2; size: -; V: TRBV7-8; J: TRBJ2-2; CDR3: CASREEREEAPNTGELFF; DNA: TGTGCCAGCAGAGAAGAGCGGGAGGAGGCCCCGAACACCGGGGAGCTGTTTTTT
D: TRBD1; size: -; V: TRBV27; J: TRBJ2-3; CDR3: CASSLGTGVSDTQYF; DNA: TGTGCCAGCAGTTTAGGGACAGGGGTATCAGATACGCAGTATTTT
D: TRBD2; size: -; V: TRBV7-2; J: TRBJ2-7; CDR3: CASSLGRERGDEQYF; DNA: TGTGCCAGCAGCCTGGGGCGGGAGAGGGGCGACGAGCAGTACTTC
D: TRBD2; size: -; V: TRBV5-1; J: TRBJ2-5; CDR3: CASSFRLAETYQETQYF; DNA: TGCGCCAGCAGCTTTAGACTAGCGGAGACGTACCAAGAGACCCAGTACTTC
D: -; size: -; V: TRBV28; J: TRBJ2-4; CDR3: CASSPVEAKGNSQYF; DNA: TGTGCCAGCAGCCCAGTGGAGGCGAAGGGAAACAGTCAGTACTTC